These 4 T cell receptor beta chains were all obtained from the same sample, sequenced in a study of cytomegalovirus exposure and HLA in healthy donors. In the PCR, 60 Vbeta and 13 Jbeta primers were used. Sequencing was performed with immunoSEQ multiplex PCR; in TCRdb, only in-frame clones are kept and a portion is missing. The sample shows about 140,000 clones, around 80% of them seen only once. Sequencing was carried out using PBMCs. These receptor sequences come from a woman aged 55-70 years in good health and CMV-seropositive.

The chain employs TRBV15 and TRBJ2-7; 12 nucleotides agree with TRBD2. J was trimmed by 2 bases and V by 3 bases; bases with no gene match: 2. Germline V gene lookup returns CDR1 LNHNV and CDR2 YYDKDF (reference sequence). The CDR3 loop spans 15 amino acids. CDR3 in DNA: TGTGCCACCAGCAGCAGACTAGCGGGAGCCTACGAGCAGTACTTC. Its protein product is CATSSRLAGAYEQYF.

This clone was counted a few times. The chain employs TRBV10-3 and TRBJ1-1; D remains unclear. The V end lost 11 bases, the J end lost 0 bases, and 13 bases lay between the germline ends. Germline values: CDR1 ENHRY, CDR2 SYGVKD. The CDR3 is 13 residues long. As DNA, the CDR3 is TGTGCCGCGTACGGTGAGATGAACACTGAAGCTTTCTTT. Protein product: CAAYGEMNTEAFF.

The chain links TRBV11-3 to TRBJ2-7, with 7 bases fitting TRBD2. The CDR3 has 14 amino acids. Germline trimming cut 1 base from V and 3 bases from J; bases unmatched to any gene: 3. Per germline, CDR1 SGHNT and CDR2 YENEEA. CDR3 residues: CASSLVGGSYEQYF. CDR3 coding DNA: TGTGCCAGCAGCTTAGTGGGAGGGAGCTACGAGCAGTACTTC.

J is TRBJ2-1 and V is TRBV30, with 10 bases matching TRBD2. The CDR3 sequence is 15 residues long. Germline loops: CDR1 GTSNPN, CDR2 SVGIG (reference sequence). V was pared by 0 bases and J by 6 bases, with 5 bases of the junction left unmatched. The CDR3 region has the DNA TGTGCCTGGAGTGTATTGGCTAGCGGGGGCAATGAGCAGTTCTTC. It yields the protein CAWSVLASGGNEQFF.